The following is a T cell receptor beta chain sequence with its context. Which antigen it targets is not known. No base-level quality is on record; no much larger clone is a single base apart. Measured from the cysteine to the phenylalanine, the CDR3 is 15 residues long. Here the CDR3 DNA is all that survives: 45 bases in frame from base 1. Trimming accounts for 6 bases at V and 6 bases at J, while the number of junction bases matched to no gene is 8. As encoded in the germline V gene (reference sequence), CDR1 is MNHEY while CDR2 is SMNVEV. One collaborating source in Seattle enrolled patients while the patients were actively infected and followed the patients over time throughout the course of disease. Collaborating institutions collected whole blood in K2EDTA tubes following their own protocols. For TCRbeta analysis, collaborators shipped samples in one of three forms: frozen whole blood, isolated PBMCs, or DNA extracted from either of those sample types.

TCRbeta CDR3 regions were amplified from genomic DNA by means of the immunoSEQ Assay, a bias-controlled multiplex PCR. The study's processing was this. Within the assay, amplification of reference gene primers was used to estimate how many nucleated cells each sample contained. To quantify the absolute abundance of each unique TCRbeta CDR3 rearrangement, sequence reads were collapsed and filtered. Productive Simpson clonality was computed per sample as the square root of Simpson's diversity index over productive rearrangements. TCRdb provides this immuneACCESS table in a form limited to in-frame rearrangements. Some clones are lacking; in checked studies, under half of them reflect an unresolved V gene, and why the rest are absent is not known. From that table come the V and J calls and clone size; the DNA was used to work out D and trimming. The table for this sample lists some 150,000 clones; around 80% of them were counted only once. The top ten clones comprise roughly 15% of the sample.

This entry belongs to a study of blood T cell repertoires in COVID-19 (TCRdb year 2020). Background for the entire study: Samples from collaborators originated in the United States, Italy and Spain and spanned both the acute and convalescent phases of COVID-19. The samples were drawn from two sources: the first 160 participants of the ongoing ImmuneRACE study, and 1,200 or so subjects contributed by 6 global collaborators. Sample metadata almost always included a de-identified subject ID, COVID-19 status, age in years and sex. The repertoires were released in a freely available public database meant as a resource for research on the immune response to SARS-CoV-2. The material from the prospective study consisted of cDNA or gDNA derived from T cells, B-cell-depleted T cells, or PBMCs. Where available, HLA class I and class II types were taken from metadata supplied by the sample provider and were not determined by assay-based typing. Deeply sampled blood TCRbeta repertoires from subjects exposed to, actively infected with, or recovered from COVID-19 were included in the dataset. Paper-wide results and their limitations: Clinical and demographic metadata were provided uncurated, with the amount varying by source and participant.

The sequenced material came from peripheral blood. This sequence was found in a woman between 70 and 85 years old with COVID-19, enrolled during active disease. The receptor chain draws on TRBV27 and TRBJ1-5, and 10 bases in between align with TRBD1. The bases read TGTGCCAGCAGATCAGGACAGGGGGTCGCTCAGCCCCAGCATTTT. Its product reads: CASRSGQGVAQPQHF.